This paragraph covers one T cell receptor beta chain sequence. Its specificity is not known. These data originate in a study of CD8+CD57+ T cells in acquired aplastic anemia. Overall study: Sorted cells (CD4+ and CD8+) yielded DNA amounts that averaged about 3.1 ug. Healthy-donor CD4+ cells averaged approximately 11 million reads.

Trimming left V 9 bases short and J 3 bases short, with 15 bases between. Germline V gene sequence: CDR1 SNHLY, CDR2 FYNNEI. The CDR3 spans 13 residues. The template for TCR beta VDJ and CDR3 sequence profiling was genomic DNA. TCRdb redid the calling of the reads with MiXCR, one entry per CDR3 protein. The data hold about 42,000 distinct CDR3 sequences, with about 65% observed a single time. Study findings and constraints: The same twenty-nine CD8+ CDR3 sequences occurred in patients and in controls. Patients and controls had CD8+ Simpson's diversity values that were not significantly distinct.

The chain recombines TRBV2 with TRBJ2-7; a possible D gene is TRBD1 (6 bases). Source material: sorted CD4+, CD8+, or CD8+CD57+ T cells (not recorded which) from PBMCs. This TCR derives from a human donor in good health, serving as a control. The CDR3 region is CARTQGPGYEQYF. In DNA, the CDR3 is TGTGCCAGGACCCAGGGGCCAGGCTACGAGCAGTACTTC.